Each of the 16 T cell receptor beta chains below was sequenced from the same sample in a study of blood T cell repertoires in COVID-19. Assay: immunoSEQ multiplex PCR; the TCRdb copy retains only in-frame clones and omits some. Of hundreds of thousands of clones listed, roughly 91% are singletons. Specimen: peripheral blood. Receptor source: a woman aged 25 to 39 with acute or convalescent COVID-19.

The CDR3 loop reads CASSLRDWGSEQFF. The CDR3 nucleotides read TGTGCCAGCAGCCTACGGGACTGGGGGAGCGAGCAGTTCTTC. The chain joins TRBV9 to TRBJ2-1; a weak D match, TRBD2 (6 bases). The V gene's germline CDR1 is SGDLS and CDR2 YYNGEE. The CDR3 extends over 14 amino acids. V lost 4 bases to trimming and J lost 10 bases, with 18 bases between them.

On this clone: An end of the junction does not agree with germline; a read error may underlie this. The chain is built from TRBV4-1 and TRBJ1-3; 7 nucleotides agree with TRBD1. This CDR3 region has 15 residues. Per the germline V gene, CDR1 is MGHRA and CDR2 is YSYEKL. The CDR3 here is CASSQADRDGTTIYF. CDR3 DNA sequence: TGCGCCAGCAGCCAAGCAGACAGGGATGGAACCACCATATATTTT.

This rearrangement joins TRBV4-2 to TRBJ2-3, with no clear D. This CDR3 region has 14 residues. The ends were cut back, 1 base at V and 2 bases at J, with 7 bases in the middle. The germline V gene encodes CDR1 LGHNA and CDR2 YNFKEQ. CDR3 residues: CASSQGETTDTQYF. The CDR3 DNA is TGTGCCAGCAGCCAAGGAGAAACCACAGATACGCAGTATTTT.

The genes are TRBV2 and TRBJ1-5, with TRBD1 as a possible D gene (5 bases). The CDR3 has 13 amino acids. The ends were cut back, 7 bases at V and 4 bases at J, with 11 bases in the middle. In germline, CDR1 is SNHLY, CDR2 FYNNEI. CDR3 sequence: CASMRQPNQPQHF. The CDR3 DNA is TGTGCCAGCATGCGACAGCCAAATCAGCCCCAGCATTTT.

The chain recombines TRBV6-6 with TRBJ1-1; no clear D. Trimming pared 7 bases from V and 6 bases from J, leaving 12 bases between. This CDR3 contains 12 residues. Germline CDR1 MNHNY, CDR2 SVGAGI (reference sequence). The CDR3 reads CASTHSSAEAFF. CDR3 nucleotide sequence: TGTGCCAGCACCCACAGTAGCGCTGAAGCTTTCTTT.

The chain carries TRBV3-1 (or the pseudogene TRBV3-2) and TRBJ1-2, with D possibly TRBD1 on 5 matching bases. Trimming cost V 1 base and J 10 bases, with 10 bases left between them. Per germline, CDR1 LGHDT and CDR2 YNNKEL (reference sequence). There are 12 residues in the CDR3. The DNA of the CDR3 is TGTGCCAGCAGCCAAGTGGGCAGGGCCTACACCTTC. Its protein is CASSQVGRAYTF.

The rearrangement joins TRBV6-4 to TRBJ1-2; D is perhaps TRBD1 (5 bases). Germline-derived CDR1 and CDR2 are MRHNA and SNTAGT. The CDR3 runs 15 residues. V lost 5 bases, J lost 1 base, and 14 bases lay in between. CDR3 residues: CASSPGEWDNYGYTF. In DNA, the CDR3 is TGTGCCAGCAGTCCGGGGGAGTGGGATAACTATGGCTACACCTTC.

The chain joins TRBV4-1 to TRBJ2-1, with 15 bases aligning to TRBD2. Losses at the gene ends were 1 base for V and 13 bases for J; bases not matched to a gene: 5. The germline gives CDR1 MGHRA, CDR2 YSYEKL. This CDR3 spans 15 amino acids. CDR3 in amino acids: CASSQVGLAGGPQFF. DNA for the CDR3: TGCGCCAGCAGCCAAGTGGGACTAGCGGGGGGTCCCCAGTTCTTC.

The gene calls are TRBV3-1 (or the pseudogene TRBV3-2) and TRBJ1-1; D gene unclear. The CDR3 has 13 residues. V lost 4 bases to trimming and J lost 1 base, with 7 bases between them. Germline-derived CDR1 and CDR2 are LGHDT and YNNKEL (reference sequence). The DNA of the CDR3 is TGTGCCAGCAGCCTAGACCGGAACACTGAAGCTTTCTTT. As protein: CASSLDRNTEAFF.

The chain combines TRBV12-3 or TRBV12-4 with TRBJ2-1; D is ambiguous. The V end was cut by 5 bases, the J end by 9 bases, with 8 bases between. CDR3 size: 11 residues. The CDR3: CASSLRSEQFF. The CDR3 nucleotides are TGTGCCAGCAGTCTCCGTAGTGAGCAGTTCTTC.

This chain uses TRBV12-3 or TRBV12-4 with TRBJ1-5; no firm D call. V lost 5 bases to trimming and J lost 3 bases, with 8 bases between them. This CDR3 comprises 13 residues. CDR3 sequence: CASSEIPNQPQHF. Here the CDR3 DNA reads TGTGCCAGCAGTGAGATTCCCAATCAGCCCCAGCATTTT.

The chain has TRBV6-5 and TRBJ1-4; TRBD1 matches at 8 bases. V lost 4 bases, J lost 7 bases, and 5 bases stayed unmatched. Germline CDR1 reads MNHEY; CDR2 reads SVGAGI. The CDR3 runs 14 residues. In DNA form, the CDR3 reads TGTGCCAGCAGTTTAGGGCAGGGGGCTGAAAAACTGTTTTTT. The encoded protein is CASSLGQGAEKLFF.

CDR3 region: CASSLTTGGLTDTQYF. For the CDR3, the DNA is TGCGCCAGCAGCTTAACAACAGGGGGCTTGACAGATACGCAGTATTTT. This chain links TRBV5-1 with TRBJ2-3; 9 bases agree with TRBD1. The trim removed 2 bases at V and 3 bases at J, leaving 7 bases unmatched. The germline CDR1 and CDR2 sequences are SGHRS and YFSETQ. The CDR3 runs to 16 residues.

V usage is TRBV5-6 and J usage is TRBJ2-5, with no clear D. Germline lookup yields CDR1 SGHDT and CDR2 YYEEEE. Deletions cut 0 bases from V and 3 bases from J, with 6 bases between. This CDR3 contains 13 residues. CDR3 in DNA: TGTGCCAGCAGCTTGGGTCAGGAAGAGACCCAGTACTTC. Amino acid sequence: CASSLGQEETQYF.

The chain links TRBV10-2 to TRBJ2-5; D unclear. Deletions cut 3 bases from V and 5 bases from J, with 7 bases between. This CDR3 has 12 amino acids. CDR1 and CDR2 from the germline V gene are WSHSY and SAAADI. The CDR3 protein is CASSDDGETQYF. The DNA of the CDR3 is TGCGCCAGCAGTGATGACGGGGAGACCCAGTACTTC.

J is TRBJ2-2 and V is TRBV28; D not certain. With 6 bases removed from V and 7 bases from J, the gap between germline ends came to 9 bases. Germline CDR1 MDHEN, CDR2 SYDVKM. CDR3 length: 12 residues. CDR3 region: CASRYFVGELFF. The CDR3 nucleotides are TGTGCCAGCAGATACTTTGTCGGGGAGCTGTTTTTT.